This T cell receptor (beta chain) was retrieved from a study of persistence of HIV-infected CD4 T cells. An overlapping HIV-1 Gag peptide pool stimulated these cells at 0.95 to 1 ug/peptide/mL. Responding CD4+ T cells were sorted by upregulation of both CD40 ligand and CD69. On this clone itself: Antigen: not known.

The CDR3 loop spans 13 amino acids. Looked up from germline, CDR1 is MDHEN and CDR2 is SYDVKM. The V and J ends lost 2 bases and 0 bases respectively, with 1 base between them. Sequencing used immunoSEQ version 4 in survey mode. Sequencing was performed with immunoSEQ multiplex PCR; in TCRdb, only in-frame clones are kept and a portion is missing. The sample has about 25,000 clones, under 80% seen once. The specimen was CD4+ T cells sorted from PBMCs after roughly 18-hour stimulation, collected from a patient who received antiretroviral therapy. The chain carries TRBV28 and TRBJ1-4; D not certain. The sequence derives from an adult man with HIV who was CMV-seropositive. The CDR3 loop reads CASSLATNEKLFF. CDR3 bases: TGTGCCAGCAGTTTAGCAACTAATGAAAAACTGTTTTTT.